These 11 T cell receptor beta chains share one sample of origin, sequenced in a study of T cell responses to AZD1222 COVID-19 vaccine. Clones were sequenced by immunoSEQ multiplex PCR, and TCRdb holds only the in-frame ones, with some missing. The sample includes about 140,000 clones, 85% to 90% of them seen just once. The material was peripheral blood, obtained 28 days after the second AZD1222 dose. Receptors were obtained from an adult who received the AZD1222 COVID-19 vaccine.

J is TRBJ1-5 and V is TRBV25-1; unclear D gene. The V and J ends lost 4 bases and 4 bases respectively, with 11 bases between them. The CDR3 contains 14 residues. CDR1 is MGHDK and CDR2 is SYGVNS in the germline V gene. The CDR3 is CASSVLADNQPQHF. In DNA, the CDR3 is TGTGCCAGCAGTGTACTCGCTGATAATCAGCCCCAGCATTTT.

Here the CDR3 reads CASSIEVRGTDTQYF. CDR3 coding DNA: TGTGCCAGTAGTATAGAGGTCAGGGGGACAGATACGCAGTATTTT. This chain links TRBV19 with TRBJ2-3, with 7 bases that match TRBD1. With 0 bases clipped from V and 3 bases from J, the junction kept 3 bases outside the gene matches. Germline lookup yields CDR1 LNHDA and CDR2 SQIVND (reference sequence). CDR3 length: 15 residues.

This chain links TRBV18 with TRBJ2-2; no definite D call. The V end was cut by 0 bases, the J end by 0 bases, with 2 bases between. This CDR3 comprises 14 residues. Germline values: CDR1 KGHSH, CDR2 LQKENI. The CDR3 sequence is CASSPPTNTGELFF. CDR3 nucleotides: TGTGCCAGCTCACCACCAACGAACACCGGGGAGCTGTTTTTT.

This clone was detected a few times. The chain recombines TRBV4-1 with TRBJ1-4; tentative D call: TRBD1 (6 bases). This CDR3 is built from 15 residues. Trimming removed 2 bases from V and 6 bases from J, with 13 bases in between. The germline V gene encodes CDR1 MGHRA and CDR2 YSYEKL. This chain's CDR3 is CASSQIQGIDEKLFF. The CDR3, as DNA: TGCGCCAGCAGCCAAATACAGGGAATTGATGAAAAACTGTTTTTT.

CDR3 amino acids: CASSVSNSPLHF. CDR3 nucleotides: TGTGCCAGCAGCGTATCGAATTCACCCCTCCACTTT. The chain recombines TRBV9 with TRBJ1-6; no clear D. Germline lookup yields CDR1 SGDLS and CDR2 YYNGEE. V was shortened by 1 base and J by 7 bases, with 3 bases between the two germline ends. The length of the CDR3 is 12 residues. Using reference TRBV9 and TRBJ1-6 for the parts outside the CDR3, the full variable domain is DSGVTQTPKHLITATGQRVTLRCSPRSGDLSVYWYQQSLDQGLQFLIQYYNGEERAKGNILERFSAQQFPDLHSELNLSSLELGDSALYFCASSVSNSPLHFGNGTRLTVT.

The chain is built from TRBV10-3 and TRBJ2-5; 7 positions match TRBD2. CDR1 and CDR2 (germline): ENHRY, SYGVKD. Unmatched junction bases numbered 5, after V lost 2 bases and J lost 2 bases. This CDR3 contains 15 residues. The CDR3 nucleotides are TGTGCCATCAGTGAGCATCCGGGGGGACAAGAGACCCAGTACTTC. It codes for CAISEHPGGQETQYF.

The V call is TRBV7-2, the J call TRBJ1-1; D is undetermined. The germline V gene encodes CDR1 SGHTA and CDR2 FQGNSA. The V and J ends lost 1 base and 7 bases respectively, with 4 bases between them. CDR3 size: 11 residues. The DNA for the CDR3 is TGTGCCAGCAGCTTAGAGCTTGAAGCTTTCTTT. The encoded protein is CASSLELEAFF.

The V and J genes are TRBV27 and TRBJ1-1; maybe TRBD1 (6 bases). V dropped 3 bases and J dropped 5 bases, with 10 bases sitting between them. The germline V gene encodes CDR1 MNHEY and CDR2 SMNVEV (reference sequence). This CDR3 spans 13 amino acids. CDR3 sequence: CASSFYRVTEAFF. In DNA form, the CDR3 reads TGTGCCAGCAGTTTCTACAGGGTAACTGAAGCTTTCTTT.

The gene calls are TRBV6-2 or TRBV6-3 and TRBJ1-1; 7 bases match TRBD1. CDR1 is MNHEY, CDR2 SVGEGT, per germline. The V segment lost 3 bases and the J segment 4 bases; nucleotides outside the gene matches: 5. This CDR3 contains 14 residues. CDR3 amino acids: CASSYMAGGTEAFF. The CDR3, as DNA: TGTGCCAGCAGTTATATGGCAGGGGGCACTGAAGCTTTCTTT.

The rearrangement joins TRBV14 to TRBJ1-1; D remains ambiguous. In germline, CDR1 is SGHDN, CDR2 FVKESK. The germline V and J ends were trimmed by 4 bases and 1 base, with 4 bases remaining between them. CDR3 length equals 12 residues. CDR3 sequence: CASSPQNTEAFF. The CDR3 DNA sequence: TGTGCCAGCAGCCCACAGAACACTGAAGCTTTCTTT.

Concerning this clone: A read error may produce the germline difference seen at one junction end. The rearrangement joins TRBV19 to TRBJ1-1, with 10 bases aligning to TRBD1. The CDR3 totals 11 residues. Germline V CDR1 and CDR2: LNHDA, SQIVND (reference sequence). CDR3 nucleotide sequence: TGTGCCAGTCGACAGGGGGCTGAGGCTTTCTTT. It translates to CASRQGAEAFF.